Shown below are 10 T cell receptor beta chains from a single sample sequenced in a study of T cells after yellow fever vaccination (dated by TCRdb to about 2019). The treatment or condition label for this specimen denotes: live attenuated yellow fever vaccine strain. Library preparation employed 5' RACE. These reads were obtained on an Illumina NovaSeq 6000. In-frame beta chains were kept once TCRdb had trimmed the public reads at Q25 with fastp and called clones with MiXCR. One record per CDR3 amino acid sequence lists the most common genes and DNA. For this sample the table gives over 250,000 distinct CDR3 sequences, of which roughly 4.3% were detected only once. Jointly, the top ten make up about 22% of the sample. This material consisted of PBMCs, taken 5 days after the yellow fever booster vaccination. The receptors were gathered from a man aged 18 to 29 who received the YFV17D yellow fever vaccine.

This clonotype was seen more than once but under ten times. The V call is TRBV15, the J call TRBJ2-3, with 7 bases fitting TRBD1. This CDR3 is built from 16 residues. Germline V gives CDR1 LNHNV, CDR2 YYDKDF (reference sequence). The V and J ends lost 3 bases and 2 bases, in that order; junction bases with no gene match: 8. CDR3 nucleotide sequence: TGTGCCACCAGCAGTCCACAGGGGTACCCCACAGATACGCAGTATTTT. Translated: CATSSPQGYPTDTQYF.

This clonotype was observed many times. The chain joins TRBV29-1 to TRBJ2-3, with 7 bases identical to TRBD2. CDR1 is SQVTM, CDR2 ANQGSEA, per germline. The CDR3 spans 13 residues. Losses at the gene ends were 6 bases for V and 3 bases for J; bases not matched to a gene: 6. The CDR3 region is CSVSGGGTDTQYF. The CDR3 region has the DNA TGCAGCGTGTCCGGCGGGGGAACAGATACGCAGTATTTT.

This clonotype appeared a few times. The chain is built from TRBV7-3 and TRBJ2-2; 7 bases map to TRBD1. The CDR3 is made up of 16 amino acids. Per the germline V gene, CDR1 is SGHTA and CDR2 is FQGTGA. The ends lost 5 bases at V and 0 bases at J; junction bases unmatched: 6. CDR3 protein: CASSPRTGPNTGELFF. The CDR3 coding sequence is TGTGCCAGCAGCCCTCGGACAGGTCCGAACACCGGGGAGCTGTTTTTT.

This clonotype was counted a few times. CDR3 sequence (DNA): TGTGCCAGCAGCCTGGTATGGTTTAGCACAGATACGCAGTATTTT. This sequence encodes CASSLVWFSTDTQYF. V is TRBV7-2 and J is TRBJ2-3; no definite D call. The CDR3 has 15 amino acids. The germline V gene has CDR1 SGHTA and CDR2 FQGNSA. Trimming shortened V by 5 bases and J by 0 bases, and 12 bases separated the two germline ends.

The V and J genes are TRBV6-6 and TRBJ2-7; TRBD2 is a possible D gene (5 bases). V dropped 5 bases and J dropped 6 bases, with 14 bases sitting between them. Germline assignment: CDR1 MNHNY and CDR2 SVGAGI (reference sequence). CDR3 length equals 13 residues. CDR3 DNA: TGTGCCAGCAGTGACAACCGGGAACTCGAGCAGTACGTC. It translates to CASSDNRELEQYV.

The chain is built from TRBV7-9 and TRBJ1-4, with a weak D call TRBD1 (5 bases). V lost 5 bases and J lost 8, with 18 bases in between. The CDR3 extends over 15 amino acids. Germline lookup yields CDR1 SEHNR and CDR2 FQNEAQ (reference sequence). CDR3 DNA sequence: TGTGCCAGCAGCATCGGGACGGCTGGACTCGAAAAACTGTTTTTT. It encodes CASSIGTAGLEKLFF.

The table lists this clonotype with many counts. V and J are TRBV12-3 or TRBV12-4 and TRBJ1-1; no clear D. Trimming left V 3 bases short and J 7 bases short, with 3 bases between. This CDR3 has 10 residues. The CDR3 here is CASSLVEAFF. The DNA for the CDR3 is TGTGCCAGCAGTTTGGTTGAAGCTTTCTTT.

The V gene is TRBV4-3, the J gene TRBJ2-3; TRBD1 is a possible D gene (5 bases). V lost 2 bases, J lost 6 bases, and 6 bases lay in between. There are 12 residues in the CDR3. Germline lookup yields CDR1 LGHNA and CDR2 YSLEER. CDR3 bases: TGCGCCAGCAGCCAAAAGGGGGATACGCAGTATTTT. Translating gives CASSQKGDTQYF.

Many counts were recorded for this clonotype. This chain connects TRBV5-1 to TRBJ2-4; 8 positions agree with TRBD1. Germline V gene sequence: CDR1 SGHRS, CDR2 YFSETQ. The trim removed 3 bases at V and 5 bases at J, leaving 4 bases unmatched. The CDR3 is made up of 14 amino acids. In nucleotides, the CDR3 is TGCGCCAGCAGCTCAGGGGGCGACCAAAACATTCAGTACTTC. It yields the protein CASSSGGDQNIQYF. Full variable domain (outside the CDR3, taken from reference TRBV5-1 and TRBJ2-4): KAGVTQTPRYLIKTRGQQVTLSCSPISGHRSVSWYQQTPGQGLQFLFEYFSETQRNKGNFPGRFSGRQFSNSRSEMNVSTLELGDSALYLCASSSGGDQNIQYFGAGTRLSVL.

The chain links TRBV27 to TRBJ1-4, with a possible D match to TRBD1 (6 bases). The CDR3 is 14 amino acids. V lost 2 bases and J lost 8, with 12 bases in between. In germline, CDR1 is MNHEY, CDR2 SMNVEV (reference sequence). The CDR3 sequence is CASSLAGGLEKLFF. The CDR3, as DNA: TGTGCCAGCAGTTTAGCGGGGGGGCTCGAAAAACTGTTTTTT.